These 17 T cell receptor beta chains originate from one sample sequenced in a study of monozygotic twins with inflammatory bowel disease. TCRdb reprocessed the 5' RACE reads and keeps a single row for each CDR3 protein, giving no DNA. Listed are about 170,000 distinct CDR3 sequences; approximately 3% falls within the top ten. The sequencing sample was made of blood. These receptors came from a human donor with ulcerative colitis or Crohn's disease, or a healthy co-twin of an affected twin (not recorded which).

The chain recombines TRBV18 with TRBJ2-1; TCRdb reports TRBD1, a call that lacks DNA to check it against. Germline V gives CDR1 KGHSH, CDR2 LQKENI. This CDR3 is 14 amino acids long. The CDR3 spells CASTTGPLGNEQFF.

The genes are TRBV4-2 and TRBJ2-1. Germline lookup yields CDR1 LGHNA and CDR2 YNFKEQ. The CDR3 consists of 14 residues. The CDR3 loop is CASSQDRSYNEQFF.

The chain links TRBV20-1 to TRBJ2-3; TCRdb's D call of TRBD2 is untestable without DNA. There are 14 residues in the CDR3. Looked up from germline, CDR1 is DFQATT and CDR2 is SNEGSKA (reference sequence). CDR3 in amino acids: CSARGTSGTDTQYF.

The rearrangement links TRBV7-7 to TRBJ1-1. Germline V gene data show CDR1 as SSHAT and CDR2 as FNYEAQ (reference sequence). The CDR3 sequence is 15 residues long. The CDR3 region is CASSPPGGPETEAFF.

The gene calls are TRBV20-1 and TRBJ2-7; TCRdb names TRBD1, which stays unverified in the absence of DNA. The CDR3 loop spans 18 amino acids. Germline values: CDR1 DFQATT, CDR2 SNEGSKA (reference sequence). The CDR3 protein is CSAREPRAASGVPYEQYF.

CDR3 in amino acids: CASSQREGLSYEQYF. The chain joins TRBV4-1 to TRBJ2-7; TCRdb's D gene call, TRBD2, goes unchecked for lack of DNA. Germline V lookup: CDR1 MGHRA, CDR2 YSYEKL. CDR3 size: 15 residues.

CDR3 in amino acids: CASSHSGQGDGEKLFF. The chain has TRBV6-1 and TRBJ1-4; with no DNA, the TCRdb D assignment of TRBD1 cannot be verified. Germline values: CDR1 MNHNS, CDR2 SASEGT. CDR3 size: 16 residues.

The chain joins TRBV18 to TRBJ2-1. The V gene's germline CDR1 is KGHSH and CDR2 LQKENI. This CDR3 is built from 15 residues. The CDR3 region is CASSPGVQSYNEQFF.

The genes are TRBV15 and TRBJ2-7; with no DNA, the TCRdb D assignment of TRBD2 cannot be verified. Per the germline V gene, CDR1 is LNHNV and CDR2 is YYDKDF (reference sequence). The CDR3 length is 14 residues. The CDR3 loop reads CATSRDLAAYEQYF.

The chain recombines TRBV29-1 with TRBJ2-4. This CDR3 comprises 12 residues. Germline loops: CDR1 SQVTM, CDR2 ANQGSEA. CDR3 in amino acids: CSVVLAKNIQYF.

The J gene is TRBJ2-7, the V gene TRBV27; there is no DNA to check the TCRdb D call of TRBD2. CDR1 is MNHEY, CDR2 SMNVEV, per germline (reference sequence). This CDR3 is 17 amino acids long. The CDR3 spells CASSFRGTSGTYYEQYF.

This chain uses TRBV25-1 with TRBJ2-2; the TCRdb D gene call, TRBD1, has no DNA to confirm it. The V gene's germline CDR1 is MGHDK and CDR2 SYGVNS. This CDR3 comprises 15 residues. The CDR3 is CASSRDRGRTGELFF.

V usage is TRBV6-2 or TRBV6-3 and J usage is TRBJ2-5; without DNA, the TCRdb call of TRBD2 cannot be checked. The CDR3 is 17 amino acids. CDR1 is MNHEY, CDR2 SVGEGT, per germline. CDR3 residues: CASSGGPGLAPQETQYF.

V is TRBV12-3 or TRBV12-4 and J is TRBJ2-3; TCRdb gives TRBD1 as the D gene, but with no DNA this cannot be confirmed. CDR3 length equals 13 residues. CDR3 in amino acids: CASTRLRPDTQYF.

This chain connects TRBV5-4 to TRBJ1-2; TCRdb proposes TRBD1, but this gene call is untestable without DNA. The CDR3 runs 16 residues. Germline CDR1 and CDR2: SGHNT and YYREEE (reference sequence). The CDR3 here is CASSGKDRPANYGYTF.

The chain joins TRBV20-1 to TRBJ1-5; TCRdb lists TRBD1, though no DNA is available to test this call. Germline V CDR1 and CDR2: DFQATT, SNEGSKA (reference sequence). This CDR3 spans 14 amino acids. Here the CDR3 reads CSARTHRGNQPQHF.

The chain is built from TRBV3-1 and TRBJ2-1. Germline loops: CDR1 LGHDT, CDR2 YNNKEL (reference sequence). CDR3 length equals 13 residues. CDR3 sequence reads: CASSLEVGNEQFF.